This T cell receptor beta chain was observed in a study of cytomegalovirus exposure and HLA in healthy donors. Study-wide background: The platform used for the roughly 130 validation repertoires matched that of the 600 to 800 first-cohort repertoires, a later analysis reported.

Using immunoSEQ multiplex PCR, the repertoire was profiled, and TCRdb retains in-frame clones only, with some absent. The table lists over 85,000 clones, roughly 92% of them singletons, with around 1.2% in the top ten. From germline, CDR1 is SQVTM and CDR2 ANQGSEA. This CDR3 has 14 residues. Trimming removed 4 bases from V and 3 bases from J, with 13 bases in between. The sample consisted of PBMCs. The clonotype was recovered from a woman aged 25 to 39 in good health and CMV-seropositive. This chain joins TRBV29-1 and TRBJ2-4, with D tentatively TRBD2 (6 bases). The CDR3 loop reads CSVGVAGIKNIQYF. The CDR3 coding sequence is TGCAGCGTTGGTGTGGCGGGAATCAAAAACATTCAGTACTTC.